A selection of T cell receptor beta chains follows, all from one sample in a study of CD8 T cells in Susac syndrome. From the immunoSEQ multiplex PCR reads, TCRdb called clonotypes with MiXCR, one entry per CDR3 protein. The sample comprises about 160,000 distinct CDR3 sequences, roughly 94% of which are singletons, and roughly 0.099% rests with the top ten. Material: CD4+ T cells from PBMCs. The receptor source for this set is a human donor with multiple sclerosis. Both conserved end residues are part of each CDR3. The order of the fields is J gene, V gene, D gene, CDR3 DNA, CDR3 protein. The D gene is left open where the match is weak.

>TRBJ1-1|TRBV6-6|TRBD1
TGTGCCAGCAGTGAGGGACAGGGGTTTACTGAAGCTTTCTTT
CASSEGQGFTEAFF
>TRBJ1-2|TRBV19|NA
TGTGCCAGCCGAAGGACGCAGGGCTATGGCTACACCTTC
CASRRTQGYGYTF
>TRBJ2-2|TRBV24-1|TRBD1
TGTGCCACCAGGGGACAGGGGATCACCGGGGAGCTGTTTTTT
CATRGQGITGELFF
>TRBJ1-3|TRBV20-1|NA
TGCAGTGCACCTGATCAGGGGTCCCTTGGAAACACCATATATTTT
CSAPDQGSLGNTIYF
>TRBJ1-4|TRBV30|NA
TGTGCCTGGAGTGTAGAGGGGACGGAACTGTTTTTT
CAWSVEGTELFF
>TRBJ1-3|TRBV9|NA
TGTGCCAGCAGCGTCGCACCCTCTGGAAACACCATATATTTT
CASSVAPSGNTIYF
>TRBJ1-2|TRBV9|TRBD1
TGTGCCAGCAAGAGGGACAGCTCCCTCTATGGCTACACCTTC
CASKRDSSLYGYTF
>TRBJ2-7|TRBV7-9|NA
TGTGCCAGCAGCTCCCTCGGGAGCGAGCAGTACTTC
CASSSLGSEQYF
>TRBJ1-1|TRBV20-1|NA
TGCAGTGCGCCGGGTCGGACTGAAGCTTTCTTT
CSAPGRTEAFF
>TRBJ2-7|TRBV7-9|NA
TGTGCCAGCAGCCCTTACCCGGGTGGCGAGCAGTACTTC
CASSPYPGGEQYF
>TRBJ2-5|TRBV20-1|TRBD1
TGCAGTGCTAGAGGGGACAGTGAAGAGACCCAGTACTTC
CSARGDSEETQYF
>TRBJ1-5|TRBV6-6|NA
TGTGCCAGCGGGCAGCCAGCTAGCAATCAGCCCCAGCATTTT
CASGQPASNQPQHF
>TRBJ2-3|TRBV29-1|NA
TGCAGCGTTTCCCAGGAGGCGGGTCTGGGGGGATATACGCAGTATTTT
CSVSQEAGLGGYTQYF
>TRBJ2-7|TRBV7-8|NA
TGTGCCAGCAGCTACGGTTGGCAAAACTACGAGCAGTACTTC
CASSYGWQNYEQYF
>TRBJ1-2|TRBV6-5|TRBD1
TGTGCCAGCAGACGACAGGGGTATGCCTATGGCTACACCTTC
CASRRQGYAYGYTF
>TRBJ2-1|TRBV28|TRBD1
TGTGCCAGCAGTGCTTCGGACAGGGCAAGGGAGCAGTTCTTC
CASSASDRAREQFF
>TRBJ2-7|TRBV20-1|NA
TGCAGTGCTAGATGGGGAAGGTACGAGCAGTACTTC
CSARWGRYEQYF
>TRBJ1-5|TRBV30|TRBD1
TGTGCCTCCGGACAGGGCAATCAGCCCCAGCATTTT
CASGQGNQPQHF
>TRBJ2-3|TRBV5-4|TRBD2
TGTGCCAGCAGCTTGACAGCGGGAGGTACAGATACGCAGTATTTT
CASSLTAGGTDTQYF
>TRBJ2-1|TRBV12-3/TRBV12-4|TRBD2
TGTGCCAGCAAGCGGGAGGACTCCTACAATGAGCAGTTCTTC
CASKREDSYNEQFF
>TRBJ1-4|TRBV27|NA
TGTGCCAGCAGTGTGAGGGCGGGTAATGAAAAACTGTTTTTT
CASSVRAGNEKLFF
>TRBJ2-3|TRBV12-3/TRBV12-4|NA
TGTGCCAGCAGCTATAGCACCGTAGGCACAGATACGCAGTATTTT
CASSYSTVGTDTQYF
>TRBJ2-7|TRBV6-5|NA
TGTGCCAGCAGTTACTCTAGCGAATCCTACGAGCAGTACTTC
CASSYSSESYEQYF
>TRBJ1-1|TRBV14|NA
TGTGCCAGCAGCCAAGTAGTCAGAGGATCTGAAGCTTTCTTT
CASSQVVRGSEAFF
>TRBJ2-3|TRBV9|TRBD2
TGTGCCAGCAGCGTGTCCGGGACTAGCGGTAGCACAGATACGCAGTATTTT
CASSVSGTSGSTDTQYF
>TRBJ2-5|TRBV30|NA
TGTGCCTGCCTCAGGGCGTACCAAGAGACCCAGTACTTC
CACLRAYQETQYF